This entry is about one T cell receptor beta chain. V was pared by 4 bases and J by 4 bases, with 10 bases between. The CDR3 runs to 14 residues. Germline-derived CDR1 and CDR2 are MDHEN and SYDVKM. This entry comes from a study of OX40 agonist ivuxolimab in advanced cancers. At the level of the study: Enrolled patients in dose escalation had cancers that were hepatocellular carcinoma, melanoma, renal cell or head and neck cancer. A mean age of roughly 60 years, range about 20 to 79, was recorded, and approximately 85% were male. Past anti-PD-1, anti-PD-L1 or anti-CTLA-4 therapy was accepted, and 30% to 50% had received some. Three patients responded partially, comprising one with hepatocellular carcinoma and two with cutaneous melanoma.

Sequencing used immunoSEQ multiplex PCR; TCRdb keeps in-frame clones, though not all of them. The sample shows roughly 150,000 clones, 85% to 95% of them seen only once. The gene calls are TRBV28 and TRBJ1-4; D may be TRBD1 (6 bases). The sequences come from CD4+ or CD8+ T cells sorted from blood, collected in a trial of the OX40 agonist ivuxolimab. The receptor comes from an adult with an advanced solid tumor such as melanoma, head and neck, liver or kidney cancer. The CDR3 is CASSSGGDNEKLFF. The CDR3, as DNA: TGTGCCAGCAGTTCCGGGGGCGATAATGAAAAACTGTTTTTT.